The table lists the clone carrying this TCR beta chain with many counts. TCR beta CDR3 region amplification was performed from RNA transcripts. The HTBI set primed first-round TCR CDR3 RT-PCR. Each CDR3 protein is one row after TCRdb ran MiXCR on the multiplex PCR reads. This table holds roughly 570,000 distinct CDR3 sequences, just over 45% found once. The entry originates in a study of T cells in Graves' hyperthyroidism and ophthalmopathy. Germline V CDR1 and CDR2: LNHDA, SQIVND (reference sequence). The CDR3 runs to 15 residues. V dropped 5 bases and J dropped 4 bases, with 18 bases sitting between them.

This chain uses TRBV19 with TRBJ2-7, with D maybe TRBD2 (6 bases). The sample consisted of peripheral blood or thyroid tissue (not recorded which). This TCR was recovered from a woman under 30 with Graves' hyperthyroidism. CDR3 loop: CASSASPLGLYEQYF. In DNA, the CDR3 is TGTGCCAGTAGTGCCTCCCCCTTGGGACTGTACGAGCAGTACTTC.